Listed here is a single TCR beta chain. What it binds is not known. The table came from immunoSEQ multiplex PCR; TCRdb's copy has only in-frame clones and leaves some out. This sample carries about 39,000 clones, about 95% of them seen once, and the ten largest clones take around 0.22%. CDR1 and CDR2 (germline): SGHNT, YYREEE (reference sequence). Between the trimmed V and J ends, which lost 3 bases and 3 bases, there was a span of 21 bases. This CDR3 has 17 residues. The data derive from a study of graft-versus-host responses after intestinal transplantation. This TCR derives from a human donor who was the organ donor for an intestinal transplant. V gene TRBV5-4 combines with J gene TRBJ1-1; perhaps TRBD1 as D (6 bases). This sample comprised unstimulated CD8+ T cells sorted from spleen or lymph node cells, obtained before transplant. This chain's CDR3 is CASSSPGEGVWDTEAFF. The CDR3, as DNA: TGTGCCAGCAGCTCACCAGGGGAAGGGGTTTGGGACACTGAAGCTTTCTTT.